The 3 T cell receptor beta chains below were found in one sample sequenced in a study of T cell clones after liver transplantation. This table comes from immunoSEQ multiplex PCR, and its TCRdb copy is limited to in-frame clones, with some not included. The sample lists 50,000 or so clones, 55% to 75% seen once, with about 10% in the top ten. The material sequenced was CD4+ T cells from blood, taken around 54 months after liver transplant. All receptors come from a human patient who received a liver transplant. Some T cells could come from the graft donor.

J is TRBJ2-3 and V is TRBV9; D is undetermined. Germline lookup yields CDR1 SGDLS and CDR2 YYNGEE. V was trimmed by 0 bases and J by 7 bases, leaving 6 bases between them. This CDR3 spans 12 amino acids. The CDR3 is CASSVDKNTQYF. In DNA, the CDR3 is TGTGCCAGCAGCGTAGATAAGAATACGCAGTATTTT.

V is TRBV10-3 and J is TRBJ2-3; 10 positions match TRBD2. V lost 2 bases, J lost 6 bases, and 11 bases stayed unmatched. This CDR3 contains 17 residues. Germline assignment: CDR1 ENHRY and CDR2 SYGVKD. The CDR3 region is CAISETQRGGRNDTQYF. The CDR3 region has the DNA TGTGCCATCAGTGAGACCCAGCGGGGGGGCCGTAACGATACGCAGTATTTT.

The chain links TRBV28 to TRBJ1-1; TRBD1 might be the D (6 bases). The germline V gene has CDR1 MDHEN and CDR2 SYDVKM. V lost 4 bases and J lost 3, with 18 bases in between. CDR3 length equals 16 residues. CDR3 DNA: TGTGCCAGCAGTTCCCCGGGGGGCCCGTTTGACACTGAAGCTTTCTTT. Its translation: CASSSPGGPFDTEAFF.